The 14 T cell receptor beta chains in this list originate from one sample, sequenced in a study of T cells in Graves' hyperthyroidism and ophthalmopathy. Amplification of TCR beta CDR3 regions was performed using RNA transcripts as template. A first-round RT-PCR of the TCR CDR3 used the HTBI primer set. Via MiXCR, TCRdb re-called the multiplex PCR reads, giving one row per CDR3 protein. The data contain roughly 570,000 distinct CDR3 sequences, around 45% of them singletons. The sequenced sample consisted of peripheral blood or thyroid tissue (not recorded which). These TCRs come from an adult woman with Graves' disease, either hyperthyroidism or ophthalmopathy (not recorded which).

The genes are TRBV13 and TRBJ1-2, with D uncertain. This CDR3 region has 12 residues. The germline V and J ends were trimmed by 5 bases and 4 bases, with 8 bases remaining between them. Per the germline V gene, CDR1 is PRHDT and CDR2 is FYEKMQ (reference sequence). DNA for the CDR3: TGTGCCAGCAGCCGAAGCCTCTATGGCTACACCTTC. Translated: CASSRSLYGYTF.

This clonotype came up many times. The chain links TRBV15 to TRBJ1-1, with no clear D. From germline, CDR1 is LNHNV and CDR2 YYDKDF (reference sequence). V shed 0 bases and J shed 0 bases, with 5 bases lying between them. This CDR3 contains 14 residues. CDR3 coding DNA: TGTGCCACCAGCAGAGATCCGGTGAACACTGAAGCTTTCTTT. Protein sequence: CATSRDPVNTEAFF.

This clonotype has ten or more counts. The gene calls are TRBV12-3 or TRBV12-4 and TRBJ2-6, with 8 bases identical to TRBD1. The CDR3 runs to 16 residues. V shed 6 bases and J 3 bases; nucleotides not matched to a gene: 7. CDR3 loop: CASRGQGAGGANVLTF. CDR3 sequence (DNA): TGTGCCAGCAGGGGGCAGGGGGCAGGTGGGGCCAACGTCCTGACTTTC.

The rearrangement uses TRBV6-2 or TRBV6-3 and TRBJ2-7; 12 bases match TRBD2. CDR1 MNHEY and CDR2 SVGEGT come from the germline V gene. V lost 6 bases, J lost 0 bases, and 3 bases stayed unmatched. The CDR3 contains 15 residues. The CDR3 region is CASRSTSGGSYEQYF. For the CDR3, the DNA is TGTGCCAGCAGGTCGACTAGCGGGGGCTCCTACGAGCAGTACTTC.

This clonotype was detected only a few times. This may be a read error, as it is one base from a much larger clone. The chain uses TRBV14 and TRBJ1-2, with no clear D. V lost 3 bases and J lost 7, with 18 bases in between. Germline-derived CDR1 and CDR2 are SGHDN and FVKESK. There are 15 residues in the CDR3. The CDR3 loop is CASSQAGSRRCGYTF. The DNA for the CDR3 is TGTGCCAGCAGCCAGGCGGGATCTAGACGCTGTGGCTACACCTTC.

About this clonotype itself: A much bigger clone sits one base away, suggesting this may be a read error. The chain couples TRBV30 to TRBJ1-1; D gene uncertain. The CDR3 extends over 12 amino acids. Germline lookup yields CDR1 GTSNPN and CDR2 SVGIG (reference sequence). Written as DNA, the CDR3 is TGTGCCTGGAGTGTCGGGAACACTGAAACTTTCTTT. Protein: CAWSVGNTETFF. The whole variable domain, remainder taken from reference TRBV30 and TRBJ1-1, is SQTIHQWPATLVQPVGSPLSLECTVEGTSNPNLYWYRQAAGRGLQLLFYSVGIGQISSEVPQNLSASRPQDRQFILSSKKLLLSDSGFYLCAWSVGNTETFFGQGTRLTVV.

In this sample, this clonotype turned up a few times. The gene calls are TRBV10-2 and TRBJ1-4, with 7 bases matching TRBD1. This CDR3 is 14 amino acids long. Losses at the gene ends were 8 bases for V and 4 bases for J; bases not matched to a gene: 7. CDR1 and CDR2 (germline): WSHSY, SAAADI. CDR3 amino acids: CASRGGQNNEKLFF. CDR3 bases: TGCGCCAGCCGAGGGGGACAGAATAATGAAAAACTGTTTTTT.

In this sample, this clonotype turned up many times. V gene TRBV7-3 combines with J gene TRBJ1-2, with a weak D call TRBD1 (5 bases). V shed 6 bases and J shed 2 bases, with 19 bases lying between them. The V gene's germline CDR1 is SGHTA and CDR2 FQGTGA. The CDR3 has 16 amino acids. The chain's CDR3 is CASSAGPAGGNYGYTF. For the CDR3, the DNA is TGTGCCAGCAGTGCAGGCCCTGCCGGGGGGAACTATGGCTACACCTTC.

The chain has TRBV7-6 and TRBJ2-7; D possibly corresponds to TRBD2 (7 bases). The CDR3 is made up of 14 amino acids. Germline CDR1 and CDR2: SGHVS and FNYEAQ. V lost 4 bases and J 5 bases, leaving 15 bases between the germline ends. CDR3 protein: CASSSSLGGHEQYF. CDR3 nucleotides: TGTGCCAGCAGCTCCTCTCTGGGGGGGCACGAGCAGTACTTC.

For this clonotype: As the CDR3 is not closed by the conserved phenylalanine or tryptophan, this likely results from a read error. The gene calls are TRBV4-3 and TRBJ2-2; 12 bases map to TRBD2. Trimming cost V 4 bases and J 7 bases; bases outside gene matches: 7. Germline lookup yields CDR1 LGHNA and CDR2 YSLEER. This CDR3 has 16 amino acids. Here the CDR3 reads CASSPLAGGPIGELFL. CDR3 DNA: TGCGCCAGCAGCCCCCTAGCGGGAGGGCCGATCGGGGAGCTGTTTCTT.

This chain connects TRBV29-1 to TRBJ1-1, with 8 positions matching TRBD1. Germline V lookup: CDR1 SQVTM, CDR2 ANQGSEA. This CDR3 spans 12 amino acids. The J segment lost 7 bases and the V segment lost 6 bases, leaving 7 bases of the junction unmatched. The CDR3 loop is CSVGGQGLEAFF. As DNA, the CDR3 is TGCAGCGTCGGAGGACAGGGCCTTGAAGCTTTCTTT.

J is TRBJ2-5 and V is TRBV7-9; 7 nucleotides match TRBD2. J was trimmed by 7 bases and V by 5 bases; bases with no gene match: 1. Per the germline V gene, CDR1 is SEHNR and CDR2 is FQNEAQ (reference sequence). The CDR3 has 11 amino acids. CDR3 sequence: CASSPSGTQYF. CDR3 coding DNA: TGTGCCAGCAGCCCTAGCGGGACCCAGTACTTC.

A word on this clonotype: Without the conserved terminal phenylalanine or tryptophan, this CDR3 likely stems from a read error. Because the CDR3's place on the DNA is in doubt, the DNA is left out and the CDR3 is given as listed by TCRdb. This sequence joins TRBV20-1 and TRBJ2-5; the table's TRBD2 call for D was not verified on the DNA. With termini counted, the CDR3 has 8 amino acids. CDR1 DFQATT and CDR2 SNEGSKA come from the germline V gene (reference sequence). The CDR3 protein is CSAAGLAG.

The table lists this clonotype with a few counts. The junction shows a germline mismatch at one end, possibly a read error. The genes are TRBV5-1 and TRBJ1-2; a weak D match, TRBD1 (6 bases). Germline CDR1 and CDR2: SGHRS and YFSETQ. This CDR3 has 14 residues. In nucleotides, the CDR3 is TGCGCTAGCAGCCCACGACAGGATCCATTGGGCTACACCTTC. This gives the protein CASSPRQDPLGYTF.